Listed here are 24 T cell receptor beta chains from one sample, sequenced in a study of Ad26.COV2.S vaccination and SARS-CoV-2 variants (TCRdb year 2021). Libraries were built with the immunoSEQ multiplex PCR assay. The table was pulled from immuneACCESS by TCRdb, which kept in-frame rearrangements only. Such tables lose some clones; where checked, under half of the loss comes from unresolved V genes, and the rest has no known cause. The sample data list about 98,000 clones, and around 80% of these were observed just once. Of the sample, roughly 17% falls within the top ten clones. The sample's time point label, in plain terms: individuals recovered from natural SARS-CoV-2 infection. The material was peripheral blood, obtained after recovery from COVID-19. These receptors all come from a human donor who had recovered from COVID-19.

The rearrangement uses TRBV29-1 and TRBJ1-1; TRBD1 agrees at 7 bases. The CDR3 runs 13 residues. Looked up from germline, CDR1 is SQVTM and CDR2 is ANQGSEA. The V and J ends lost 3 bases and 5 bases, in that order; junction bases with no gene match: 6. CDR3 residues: CSVDAGGLTEAFF. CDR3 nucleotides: TGCAGCGTTGATGCAGGGGGACTAACTGAAGCTTTCTTT.

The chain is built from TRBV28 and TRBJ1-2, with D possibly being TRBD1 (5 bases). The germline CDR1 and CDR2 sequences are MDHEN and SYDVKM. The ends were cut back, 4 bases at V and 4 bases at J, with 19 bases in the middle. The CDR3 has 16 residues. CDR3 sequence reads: CASSYGTDDFGYGYTF. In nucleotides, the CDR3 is TGTGCCAGCAGTTATGGGACGGACGACTTTGGCTATGGCTACACCTTC.

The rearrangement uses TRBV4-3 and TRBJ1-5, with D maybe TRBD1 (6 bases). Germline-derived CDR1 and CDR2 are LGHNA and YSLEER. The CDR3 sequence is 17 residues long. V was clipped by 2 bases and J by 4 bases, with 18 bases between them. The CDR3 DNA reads TGCGCCAGCAGCCAAAAGCCCCCAGGGGCCGGGAATCAGCCCCAGCATTTT. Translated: CASSQKPPGAGNQPQHF.

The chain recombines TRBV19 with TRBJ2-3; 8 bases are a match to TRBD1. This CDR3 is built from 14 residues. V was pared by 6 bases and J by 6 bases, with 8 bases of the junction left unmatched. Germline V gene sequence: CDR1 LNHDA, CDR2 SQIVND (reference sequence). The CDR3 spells CASSYGQGSDTQYF. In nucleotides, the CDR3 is TGTGCCAGTAGCTATGGACAGGGAAGTGATACGCAGTATTTT.

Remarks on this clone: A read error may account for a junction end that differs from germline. CDR3 nucleotides: TGTGCCAGCATCTTAAAAACCCCCGGGACAGGGGAGTCCTACAATGAGCAGTTCTTC. Translation gives CASILKTPGTGESYNEQFF. The chain has TRBV7-2 and TRBJ2-1; 10 nucleotides line up with TRBD1. The CDR3 has 19 residues. The V gene's germline CDR1 is SGHTA and CDR2 FQGNSA.

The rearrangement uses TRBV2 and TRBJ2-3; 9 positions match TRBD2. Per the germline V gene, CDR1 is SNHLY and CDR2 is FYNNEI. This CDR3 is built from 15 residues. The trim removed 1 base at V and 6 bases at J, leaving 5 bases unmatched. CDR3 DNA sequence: TGTGCCAGCAGTGAAGGGCTAGCGGGGTTGGATACGCAGTATTTT. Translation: CASSEGLAGLDTQYF.

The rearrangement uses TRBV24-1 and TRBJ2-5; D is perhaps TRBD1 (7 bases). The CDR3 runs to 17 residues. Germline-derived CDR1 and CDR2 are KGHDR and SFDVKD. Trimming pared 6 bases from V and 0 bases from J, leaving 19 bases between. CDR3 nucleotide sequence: TGTGCCACCAGTACTTTACGACAGGGAGGAAACCAAGAGACCCAGTACTTC. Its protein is CATSTLRQGGNQETQYF.

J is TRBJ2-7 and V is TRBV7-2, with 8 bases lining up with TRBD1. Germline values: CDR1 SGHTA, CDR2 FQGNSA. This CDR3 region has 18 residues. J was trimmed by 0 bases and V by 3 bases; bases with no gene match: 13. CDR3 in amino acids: CASSLAGMTGVFSYEQYF. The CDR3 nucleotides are TGTGCCAGCAGCTTGGCGGGCATGACAGGGGTTTTCTCCTACGAGCAGTACTTC.

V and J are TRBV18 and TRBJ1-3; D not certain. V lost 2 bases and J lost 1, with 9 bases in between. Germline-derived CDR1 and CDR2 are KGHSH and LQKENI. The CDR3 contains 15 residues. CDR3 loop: CASSPLAESGNTIYF. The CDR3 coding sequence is TGTGCCAGCTCACCATTAGCGGAGTCTGGAAACACCATATATTTT.

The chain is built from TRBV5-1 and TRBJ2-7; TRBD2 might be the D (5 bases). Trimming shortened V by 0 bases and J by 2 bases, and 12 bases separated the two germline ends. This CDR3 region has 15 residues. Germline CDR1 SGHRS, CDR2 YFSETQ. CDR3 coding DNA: TGCGCCAGCAGCTTGGGAGTATCGGGGACCTACGAGCAGTACTTC. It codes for CASSLGVSGTYEQYF.

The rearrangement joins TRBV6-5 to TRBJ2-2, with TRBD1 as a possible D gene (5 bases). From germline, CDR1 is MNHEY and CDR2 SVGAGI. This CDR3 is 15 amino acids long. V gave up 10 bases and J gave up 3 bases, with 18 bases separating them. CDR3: CATKGARSYTGELFF. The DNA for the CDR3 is TGTGCCACGAAAGGGGCGAGGTCCTACACCGGGGAGCTGTTTTTT.

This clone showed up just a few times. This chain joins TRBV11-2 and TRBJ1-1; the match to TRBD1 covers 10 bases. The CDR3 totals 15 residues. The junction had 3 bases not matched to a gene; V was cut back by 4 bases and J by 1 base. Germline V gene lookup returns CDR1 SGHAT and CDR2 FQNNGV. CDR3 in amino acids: CASSSWDRGNTEAFF. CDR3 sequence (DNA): TGTGCCAGCAGCTCGTGGGACAGGGGGAACACTGAAGCTTTCTTT.

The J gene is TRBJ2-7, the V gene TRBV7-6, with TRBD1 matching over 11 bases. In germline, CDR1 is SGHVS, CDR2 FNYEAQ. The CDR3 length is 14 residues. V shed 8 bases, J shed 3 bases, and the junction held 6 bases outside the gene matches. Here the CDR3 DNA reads TGTGCCAGCCTGAAAGGGACAGGGGGCTACGAGCAGTACTTC. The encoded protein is CASLKGTGGYEQYF.

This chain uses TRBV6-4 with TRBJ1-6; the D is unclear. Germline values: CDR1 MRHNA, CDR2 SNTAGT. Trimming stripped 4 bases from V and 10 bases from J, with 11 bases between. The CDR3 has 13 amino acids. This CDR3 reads CASSGTLDSPLHF. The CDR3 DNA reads TGTGCCAGCAGTGGGACTCTGGACTCACCCCTCCACTTT.

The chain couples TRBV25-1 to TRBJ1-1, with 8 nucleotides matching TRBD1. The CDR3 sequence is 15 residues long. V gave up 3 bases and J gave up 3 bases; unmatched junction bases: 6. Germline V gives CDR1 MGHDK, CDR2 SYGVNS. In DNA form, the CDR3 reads TGTGCCAGCAGTGACCCCGCGACAGGGGACACTGAAGCTTTCTTT. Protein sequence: CASSDPATGDTEAFF. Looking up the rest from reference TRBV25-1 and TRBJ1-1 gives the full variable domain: EADIYQTPRYLVIGTGKKITLECSQTMGHDKMYWYQQDPGMELHLIHYSYGVNSTEKGDLSSESTVSRIRTEHFPLTLESARPSHTSQYLCASSDPATGDTEAFFGQGTRLTVV.

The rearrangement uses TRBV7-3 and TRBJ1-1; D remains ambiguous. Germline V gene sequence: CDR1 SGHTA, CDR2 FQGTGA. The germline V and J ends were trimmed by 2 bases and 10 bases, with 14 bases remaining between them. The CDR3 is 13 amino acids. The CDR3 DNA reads TGTGCCAGCAGCTTAGTAGTAGGCCGAGCAGCTTTCTTT. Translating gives CASSLVVGRAAFF.

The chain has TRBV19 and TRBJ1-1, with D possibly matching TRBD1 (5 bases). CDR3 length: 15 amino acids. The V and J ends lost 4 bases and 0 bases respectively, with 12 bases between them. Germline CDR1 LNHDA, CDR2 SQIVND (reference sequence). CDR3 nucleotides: TGTGCCAGTAGTAGGGGCAGCAACATGAACACTGAAGCTTTCTTT. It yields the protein CASSRGSNMNTEAFF.

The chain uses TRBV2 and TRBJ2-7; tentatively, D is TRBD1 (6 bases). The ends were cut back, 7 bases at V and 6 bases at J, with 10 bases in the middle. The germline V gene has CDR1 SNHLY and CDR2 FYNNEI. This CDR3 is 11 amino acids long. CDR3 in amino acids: CASNTGFEQYF. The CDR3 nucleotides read TGTGCCAGCAACACAGGGTTCGAGCAGTACTTC.

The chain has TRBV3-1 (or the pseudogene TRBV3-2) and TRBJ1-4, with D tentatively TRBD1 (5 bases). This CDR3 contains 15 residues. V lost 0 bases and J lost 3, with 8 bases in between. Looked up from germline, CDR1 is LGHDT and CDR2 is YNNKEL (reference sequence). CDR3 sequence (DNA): TGTGCCAGCAGCCAAGAGGGGGGAGCTAATGAAAAACTGTTTTTT. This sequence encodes CASSQEGGANEKLFF.

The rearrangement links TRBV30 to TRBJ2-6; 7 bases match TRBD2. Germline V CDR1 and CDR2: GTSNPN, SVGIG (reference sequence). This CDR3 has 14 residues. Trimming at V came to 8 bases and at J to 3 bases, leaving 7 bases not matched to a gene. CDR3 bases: TGTGCCGGGGGGGACGGGGTTGGGGCCAACGTCCTGACTTTC. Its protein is CAGGDGVGANVLTF.

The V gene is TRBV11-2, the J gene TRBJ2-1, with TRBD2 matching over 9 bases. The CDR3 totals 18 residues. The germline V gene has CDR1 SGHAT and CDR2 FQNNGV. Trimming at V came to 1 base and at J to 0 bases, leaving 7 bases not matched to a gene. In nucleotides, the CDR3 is TGTGCCAGCAGCTTAGTCTTCGGTAGCGGGGGCTCCTACAATGAGCAGTTCTTC. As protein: CASSLVFGSGGSYNEQFF.

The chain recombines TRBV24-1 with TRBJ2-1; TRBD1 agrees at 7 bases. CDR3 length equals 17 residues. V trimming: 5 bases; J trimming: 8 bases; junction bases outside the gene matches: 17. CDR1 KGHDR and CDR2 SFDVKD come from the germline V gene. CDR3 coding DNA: TGTGCCACCAGTGCCTGGGACAGCCTATCCCAGTCGGATGAGCAGTTCTTC. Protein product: CATSAWDSLSQSDEQFF.

For the CDR3, the DNA is TGTGCCAGCAGGGCAGGAGGTGACTACGAGCAGTACTTC. Translating gives CASRAGGDYEQYF. The genes are TRBV12-3 or TRBV12-4 and TRBJ2-7, with a possible D match to TRBD2 (5 bases). The CDR3 runs 13 residues. V shed 6 bases and J shed 3 bases, with 12 bases lying between them.

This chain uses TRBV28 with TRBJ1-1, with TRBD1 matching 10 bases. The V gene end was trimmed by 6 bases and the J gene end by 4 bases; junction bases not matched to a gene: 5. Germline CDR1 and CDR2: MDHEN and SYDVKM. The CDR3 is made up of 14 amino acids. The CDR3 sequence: CASSNGQGGTEAFF. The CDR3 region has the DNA TGTGCCAGCAGCAATGGACAGGGGGGCACTGAAGCTTTCTTT.